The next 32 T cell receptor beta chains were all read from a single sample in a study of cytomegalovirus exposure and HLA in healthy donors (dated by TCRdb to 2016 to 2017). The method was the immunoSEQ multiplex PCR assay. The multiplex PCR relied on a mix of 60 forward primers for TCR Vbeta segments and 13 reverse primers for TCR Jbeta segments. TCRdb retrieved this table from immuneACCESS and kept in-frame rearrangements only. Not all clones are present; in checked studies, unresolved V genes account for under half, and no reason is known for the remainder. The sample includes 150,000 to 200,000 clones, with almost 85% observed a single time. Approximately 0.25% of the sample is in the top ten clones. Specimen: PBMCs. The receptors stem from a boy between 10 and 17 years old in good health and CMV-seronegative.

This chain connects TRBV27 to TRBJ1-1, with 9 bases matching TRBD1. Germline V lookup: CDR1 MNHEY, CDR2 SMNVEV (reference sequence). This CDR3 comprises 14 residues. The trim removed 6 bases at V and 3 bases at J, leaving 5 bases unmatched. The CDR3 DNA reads TGTGCCAGCAGCGAACAGGGGGCAGACACTGAAGCTTTCTTT. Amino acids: CASSEQGADTEAFF.

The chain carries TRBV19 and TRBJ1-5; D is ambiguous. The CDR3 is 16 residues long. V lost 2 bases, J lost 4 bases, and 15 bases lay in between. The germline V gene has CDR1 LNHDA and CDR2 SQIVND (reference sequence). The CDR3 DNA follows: TGTGCCAGTAGTATAAAGGCAGGTACGGGGAATCAGCCCCAGCATTTT. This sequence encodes CASSIKAGTGNQPQHF. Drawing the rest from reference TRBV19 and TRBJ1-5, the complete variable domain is DGGITQSPKYLFRKEGQNVTLSCEQNLNHDAMYWYRQDPGQGLRLIYYSQIVNDFQKGDIAEGYSVSREKKESFPLTVTSAQKNPTAFYLCASSIKAGTGNQPQHFGDGTRLSIL.

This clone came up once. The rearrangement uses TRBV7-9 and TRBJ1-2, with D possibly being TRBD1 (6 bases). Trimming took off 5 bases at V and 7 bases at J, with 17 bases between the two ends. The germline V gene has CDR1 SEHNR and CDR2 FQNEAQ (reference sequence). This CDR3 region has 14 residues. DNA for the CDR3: TGTGCCAGCAGCCTCCTCCAGGGGAGCTTTGGCTACACCTTC. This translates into CASSLLQGSFGYTF.

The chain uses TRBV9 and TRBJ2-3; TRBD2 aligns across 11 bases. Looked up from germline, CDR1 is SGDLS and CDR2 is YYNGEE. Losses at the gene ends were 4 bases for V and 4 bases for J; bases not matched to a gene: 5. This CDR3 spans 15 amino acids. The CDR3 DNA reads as TGTGCCAGCAGCCTTTTAGCGGGAGGGGCAGATACGCAGTATTTT. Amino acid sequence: CASSLLAGGADTQYF.

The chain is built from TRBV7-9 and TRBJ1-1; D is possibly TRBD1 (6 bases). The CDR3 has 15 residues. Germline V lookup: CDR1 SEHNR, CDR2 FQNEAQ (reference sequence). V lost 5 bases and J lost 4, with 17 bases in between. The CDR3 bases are TGTGCCAGCAGCGAGCACAGGGTTCAGCGCACTGAAGCTTTCTTT. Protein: CASSEHRVQRTEAFF.

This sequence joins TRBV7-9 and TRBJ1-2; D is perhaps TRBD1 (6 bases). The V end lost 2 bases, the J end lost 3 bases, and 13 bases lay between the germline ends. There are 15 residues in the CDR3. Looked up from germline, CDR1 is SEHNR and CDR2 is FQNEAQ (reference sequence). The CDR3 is CASSLRQESHYGYTF. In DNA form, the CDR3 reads TGTGCCAGCAGCTTAAGACAGGAGAGTCACTATGGCTACACCTTC. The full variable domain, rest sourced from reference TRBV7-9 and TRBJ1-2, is DTGVSQNPRHKITKRGQNVTFRCDPISEHNRLYWYRQTLGQGPEFLTYFQNEAQLEKSRLLSDRFSAERPKGSFSTLEIQRTEQGDSAMYLCASSLRQESHYGYTFGSGTRLTVV.

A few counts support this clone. This CDR3 reads CAWGGGNTEAFF. For the CDR3, the DNA is TGTGCCTGGGGCGGGGGAAACACTGAAGCTTTCTTT. The J gene is TRBJ1-1, the V gene TRBV30; possibly TRBD1 for D (5 bases). The CDR3 spans 12 residues. Trimming left V 5 bases short and J 2 bases short, with 9 bases between. Germline V gives CDR1 GTSNPN, CDR2 SVGIG (reference sequence).

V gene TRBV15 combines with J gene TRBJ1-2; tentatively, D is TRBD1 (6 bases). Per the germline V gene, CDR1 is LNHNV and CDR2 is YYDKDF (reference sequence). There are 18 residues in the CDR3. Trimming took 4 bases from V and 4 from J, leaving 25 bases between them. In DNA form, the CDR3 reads TGTGCCACCAGCATGGCCATCTCGGACAGTGCGTTATCCTATGGCTACACCTTC. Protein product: CATSMAISDSALSYGYTF.

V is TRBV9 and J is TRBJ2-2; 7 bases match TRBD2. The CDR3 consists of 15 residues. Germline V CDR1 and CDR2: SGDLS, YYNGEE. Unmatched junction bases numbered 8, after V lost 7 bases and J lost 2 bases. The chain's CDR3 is CASDTGGGNTGELFF. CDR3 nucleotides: TGTGCCAGCGATACGGGGGGAGGTAACACCGGGGAGCTGTTTTTT. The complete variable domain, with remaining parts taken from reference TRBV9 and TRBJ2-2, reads DSGVTQTPKHLITATGQRVTLRCSPRSGDLSVYWYQQSLDQGLQFLIQYYNGEERAKGNILERFSAQQFPDLHSELNLSSLELGDSALYFCASDTGGGNTGELFFGEGSRLTVL.

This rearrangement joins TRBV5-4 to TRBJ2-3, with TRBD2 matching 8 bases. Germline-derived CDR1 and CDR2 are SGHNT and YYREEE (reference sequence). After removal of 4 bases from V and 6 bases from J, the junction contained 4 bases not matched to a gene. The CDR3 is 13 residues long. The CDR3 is CASSRTSSDTQYF. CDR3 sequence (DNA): TGTGCCAGCAGCCGGACTAGCTCCGATACGCAGTATTTT.

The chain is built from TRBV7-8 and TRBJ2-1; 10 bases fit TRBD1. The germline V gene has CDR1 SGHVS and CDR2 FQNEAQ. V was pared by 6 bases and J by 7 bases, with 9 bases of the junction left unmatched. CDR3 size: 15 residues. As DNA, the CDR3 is TGTGCCAGCAGTCCGACAGGGGGCTTTTGGAATGAGCAGTTCTTC. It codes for CASSPTGGFWNEQFF.

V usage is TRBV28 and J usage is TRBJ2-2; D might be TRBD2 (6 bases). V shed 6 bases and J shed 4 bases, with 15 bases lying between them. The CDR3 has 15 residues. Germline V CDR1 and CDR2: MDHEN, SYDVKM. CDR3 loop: CASRVSGRLTGELFF. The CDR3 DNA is TGTGCCAGCAGGGTTAGCGGCAGACTCACCGGGGAGCTGTTTTTT. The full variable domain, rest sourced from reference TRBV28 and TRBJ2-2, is DVKVTQSSRYLVKRTGEKVFLECVQDMDHENMFWYRQDPGLGLRLIYFSYDVKMKEKGDIPEGYSVSREKKERFSLILESASTNQTSMYLCASRVSGRLTGELFFGEGSRLTVL.

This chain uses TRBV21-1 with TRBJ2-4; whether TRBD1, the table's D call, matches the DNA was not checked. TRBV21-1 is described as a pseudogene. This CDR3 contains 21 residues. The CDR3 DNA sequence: TGTGCCAGCAGCAAAGTTAGTCAGACAGGGTCCGTTGCTCTGGTCAAAAACATTCAGTACTTC. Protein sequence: CASSKVSQTGSVALVKNIQYF.

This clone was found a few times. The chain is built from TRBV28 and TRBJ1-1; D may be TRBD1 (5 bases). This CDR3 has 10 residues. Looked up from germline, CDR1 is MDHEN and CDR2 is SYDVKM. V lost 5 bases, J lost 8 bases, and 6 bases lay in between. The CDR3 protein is CASSRTEAFF. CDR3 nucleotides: TGTGCCAGCAGTCGGACAGAAGCTTTCTTT. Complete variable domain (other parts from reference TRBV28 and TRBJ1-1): DVKVTQSSRYLVKRTGEKVFLECVQDMDHENMFWYRQDPGLGLRLIYFSYDVKMKEKGDIPEGYSVSREKKERFSLILESASTNQTSMYLCASSRTEAFFGQGTRLTVV.

This CDR3 reads CASSDIGAATTEAFF. The CDR3 DNA reads as TGTGCCAGCAGTGACATAGGAGCCGCGACCACTGAAGCTTTCTTT. The chain carries TRBV6-1 and TRBJ1-1; the D is unclear. CDR1 is MNHNS and CDR2 is SASEGT in the germline V gene. CDR3 size: 15 residues. The V end lost 3 bases, the J end lost 4 bases, and 15 bases lay between the germline ends.

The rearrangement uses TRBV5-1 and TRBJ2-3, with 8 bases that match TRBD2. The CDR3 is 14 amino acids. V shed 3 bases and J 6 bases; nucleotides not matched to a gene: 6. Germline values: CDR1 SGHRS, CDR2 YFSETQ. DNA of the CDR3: TGCGCCAGCAGCTCGGGAGGGTACTACGATACGCAGTATTTT. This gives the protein CASSSGGYYDTQYF.

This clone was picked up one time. CDR3 residues: CATSRTTGTVKIESTDTQYF. The CDR3 nucleotides are TGTGCCACCAGCAGAACTACCGGGACAGTTAAAATAGAAAGCACAGATACGCAGTATTTT. The chain links TRBV15 to TRBJ2-3, with TRBD1 matching 7 bases. The CDR3 length is 20 residues. V was pared by 2 bases and J by 0 bases, with 17 bases of the junction left unmatched. Looked up from germline, CDR1 is LNHNV and CDR2 is YYDKDF (reference sequence).

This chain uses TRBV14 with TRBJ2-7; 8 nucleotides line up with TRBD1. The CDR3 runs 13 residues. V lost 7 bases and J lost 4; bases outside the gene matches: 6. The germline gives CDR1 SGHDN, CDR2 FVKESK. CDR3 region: CASNGQGAYEQYF. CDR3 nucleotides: TGTGCCAGCAATGGGCAGGGGGCTTACGAGCAGTACTTC.

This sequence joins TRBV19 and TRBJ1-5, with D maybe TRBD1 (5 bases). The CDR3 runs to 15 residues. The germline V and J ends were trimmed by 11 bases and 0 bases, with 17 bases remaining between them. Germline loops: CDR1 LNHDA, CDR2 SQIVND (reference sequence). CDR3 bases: TGTGCCTCGGGGGGAGTAGACAATAGCAATCAGCCCCAGCATTTT. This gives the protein CASGGVDNSNQPQHF.

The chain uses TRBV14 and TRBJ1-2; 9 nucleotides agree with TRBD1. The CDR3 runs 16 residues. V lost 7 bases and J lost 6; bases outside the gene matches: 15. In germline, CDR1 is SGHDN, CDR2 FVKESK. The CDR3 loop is CASNPQTGTGINGYTF. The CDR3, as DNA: TGTGCCAGCAACCCACAAACCGGGACAGGGATTAATGGCTACACCTTC.

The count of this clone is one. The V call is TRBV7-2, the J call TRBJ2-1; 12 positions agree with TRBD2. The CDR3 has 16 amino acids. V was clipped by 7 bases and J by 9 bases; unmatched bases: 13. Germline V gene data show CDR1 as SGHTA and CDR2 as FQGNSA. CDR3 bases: TGTGCCAGCACCCCCCGTTTGCTAGCGGGAGGGCGTGAGCAGTTCTTC. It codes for CASTPRLLAGGREQFF. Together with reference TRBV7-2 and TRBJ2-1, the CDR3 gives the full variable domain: GAGVSQSPSNKVTEKGKDVELRCDPISGHTALYWYRQSLGQGLEFLIYFQGNSAPDKSGLPSDRFSAERTGGSVSTLTIQRTQQEDSAVYLCASTPRLLAGGREQFFGPGTRLTVL.

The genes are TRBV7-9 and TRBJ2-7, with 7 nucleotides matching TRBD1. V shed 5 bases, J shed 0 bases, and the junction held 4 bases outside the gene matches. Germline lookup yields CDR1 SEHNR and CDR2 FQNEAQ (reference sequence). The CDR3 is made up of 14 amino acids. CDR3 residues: CASSPRDSSYEQYF. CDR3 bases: TGTGCCAGCAGCCCCCGGGACAGCTCCTACGAGCAGTACTTC.

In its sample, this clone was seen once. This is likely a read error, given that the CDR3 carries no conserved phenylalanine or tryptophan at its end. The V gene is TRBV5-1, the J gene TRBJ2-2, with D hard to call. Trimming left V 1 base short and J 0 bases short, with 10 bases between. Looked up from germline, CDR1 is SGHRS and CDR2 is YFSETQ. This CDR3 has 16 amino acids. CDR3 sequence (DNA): TGCGCCAGCAGCTTGACAAGCAGCCCGAACACCGGGGAGCTGTTTTGT. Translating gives CASSLTSSPNTGELFC.

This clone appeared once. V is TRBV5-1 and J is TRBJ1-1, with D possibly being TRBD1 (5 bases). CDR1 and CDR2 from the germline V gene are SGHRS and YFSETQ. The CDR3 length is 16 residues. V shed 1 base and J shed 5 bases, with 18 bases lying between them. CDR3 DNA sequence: TGCGCCAGCAGCTTGCTTCCGGGGGGGATAGGGACTGAAGCTTTCTTT. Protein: CASSLLPGGIGTEAFF.

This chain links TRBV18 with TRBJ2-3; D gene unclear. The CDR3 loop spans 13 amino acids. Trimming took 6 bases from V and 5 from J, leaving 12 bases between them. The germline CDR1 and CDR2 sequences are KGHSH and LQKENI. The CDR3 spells CASSPRVRDTQYF. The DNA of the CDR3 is TGTGCCAGCTCCCCCCGTGTCAGAGATACGCAGTATTTT.

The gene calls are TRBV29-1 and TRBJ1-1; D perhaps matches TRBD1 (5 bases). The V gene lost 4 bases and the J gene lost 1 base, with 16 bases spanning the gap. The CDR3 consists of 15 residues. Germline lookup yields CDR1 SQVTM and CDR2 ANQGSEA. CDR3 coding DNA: TGCAGCGTTGTTACCAGGGCAAGTGAGAACACTGAAGCTTTCTTT. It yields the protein CSVVTRASENTEAFF.

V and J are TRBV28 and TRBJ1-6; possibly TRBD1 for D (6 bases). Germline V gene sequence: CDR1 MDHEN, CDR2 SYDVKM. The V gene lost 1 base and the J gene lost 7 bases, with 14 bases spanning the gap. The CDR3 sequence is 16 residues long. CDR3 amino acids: CASSLSRGLLNSPLHF. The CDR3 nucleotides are TGTGCCAGCAGTTTATCTAGGGGGTTACTCAATTCACCCCTCCACTTT.

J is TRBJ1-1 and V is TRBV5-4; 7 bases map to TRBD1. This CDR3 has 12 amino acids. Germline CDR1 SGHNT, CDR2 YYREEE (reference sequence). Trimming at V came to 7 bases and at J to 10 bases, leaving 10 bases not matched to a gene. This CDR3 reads CASLSQTGRAFF. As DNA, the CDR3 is TGTGCCAGCCTTTCTCAGACAGGGCGAGCTTTCTTT.

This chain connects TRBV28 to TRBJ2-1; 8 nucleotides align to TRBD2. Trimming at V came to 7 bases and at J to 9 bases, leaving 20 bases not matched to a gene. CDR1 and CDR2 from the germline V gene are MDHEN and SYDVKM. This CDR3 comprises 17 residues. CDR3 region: CASNPERSGSLEGEQFF. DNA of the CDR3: TGTGCCAGCAACCCAGAGAGGAGCGGGAGTTTGGAGGGTGAGCAGTTCTTC. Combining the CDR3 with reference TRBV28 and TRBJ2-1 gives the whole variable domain DVKVTQSSRYLVKRTGEKVFLECVQDMDHENMFWYRQDPGLGLRLIYFSYDVKMKEKGDIPEGYSVSREKKERFSLILESASTNQTSMYLCASNPERSGSLEGEQFFGPGTRLTVL.

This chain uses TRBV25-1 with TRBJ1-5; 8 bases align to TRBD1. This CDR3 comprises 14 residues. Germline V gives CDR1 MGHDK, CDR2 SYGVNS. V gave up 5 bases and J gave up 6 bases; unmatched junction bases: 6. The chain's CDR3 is CASSRQGASQPQHF. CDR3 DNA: TGTGCCAGCAGTAGGCAGGGGGCAAGTCAGCCCCAGCATTTT.

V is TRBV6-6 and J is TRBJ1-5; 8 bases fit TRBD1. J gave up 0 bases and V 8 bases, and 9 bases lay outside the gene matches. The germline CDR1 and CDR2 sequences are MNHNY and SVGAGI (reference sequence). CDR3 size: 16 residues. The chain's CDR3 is CASRFSDRVSNQPQHF. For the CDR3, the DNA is TGTGCCAGCCGATTCTCGGACAGGGTTAGCAATCAGCCCCAGCATTTT.

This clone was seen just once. The CDR3 here is CASSSQSMASAETQYF. CDR3 coding DNA: TGCGCCAGCAGCTCTCAATCAATGGCGAGCGCGGAGACCCAGTACTTC. The V and J genes are TRBV5-1 and TRBJ2-5; D is uncertain. Germline-derived CDR1 and CDR2 are SGHRS and YFSETQ. The CDR3 has 16 residues. The V gene lost 3 bases and the J gene lost 5 bases, with 20 bases spanning the gap.